This TCR beta chain was recovered during a study of blood T cells in healthy people across ages. Combining a sample-barcoded 5' primer with a J-beta primer mix, a second PCR ran for roughly 6 to 11 cycles. TCRdb passed the 5' RACE reads through MiXCR, listing each CDR3 protein once. The sample contains 1.5 million to 2 million distinct CDR3 sequences, 34% of which appear only once. The CDR3 runs 15 residues. V trimming: 3 bases; J trimming: 5 bases; junction bases outside the gene matches: 8. From germline, CDR1 is DFQATT and CDR2 SNEGSKA (reference sequence). Samples each had at least 6 micrograms of total RNA extracted.

The source of this sequence is a woman aged 30 to 39 in good health. Material: blood. The chain is built from TRBV20-1 and TRBJ2-5; 11 bases agree with TRBD1. The CDR3 sequence is CSASGGTGGRETQYF. The CDR3 DNA follows: TGCAGTGCTAGTGGCGGGACAGGGGGAAGGGAGACCCAGTACTTC.